The rows below give T cell receptor beta chains drawn from one sample of a study of T-cell memory formation after mild COVID-19. TCRdb recomputed calls from the 5' RACE reads with MiXCR, one row per CDR3 protein. Seen here are 100,000 to 130,000 distinct CDR3 sequences, about 15% observed once, and the top ten hold 39%. Sequenced: PBMCs or a T cell subset sorted from them (not recorded which). Receptors originate from a man aged 18 to 29 who had mild COVID-19 (a few samples of this study predate the infection). Cell type and time point are not known. The CDR3 runs from the conserved cysteine through the conserved F or W. D genes are given only for firm matches. Size is omitted from some rows. Given values are once, few, many or a class for expanded clones.

cdr3_nt cdr3_aa j_call v_call clone_size d_call
TGCGCCAGCAGCCAGAGAGGGACTAGCGGGGGGATAAACACCGGGGAGCTGTTTTTT CASSQRGTSGGINTGELFF TRBJ2-2 TRBV4-1 NA TRBD2
TGCAGTGCTAGAGGCGGGGAGCCATACAATGAGCAGTTCTTC CSARGGEPYNEQFF TRBJ2-1 TRBV20-1 NA NA
TGCGCCAGCAGCCCCCGGGACAGTGAAGCTTTCTTT CASSPRDSEAFF TRBJ1-1 TRBV5-1 NA TRBD1
TGTGCCAGCAGTTATCCAGCTAACTATGGCTACACCTTC CASSYPANYGYTF TRBJ1-2 TRBV12-3/TRBV12-4 NA NA
TGCAGTGCCGCAGGTGCCGCTCGGGACCTCCAAGAGACCCAGTACTTC CSAAGAARDLQETQYF TRBJ2-5 TRBV20-1 NA NA
TGCGCCAGCAGCCAAGCTAGACGGCATAATTCACCCCTCCACTTT CASSQARRHNSPLHF TRBJ1-6 TRBV4-3 many NA
TGTGCCAGCAGTTACTCGAGGACTGGCAATGAGCAGTTCTTC CASSYSRTGNEQFF TRBJ2-1 TRBV6-2/TRBV6-3 many NA
TGTGCCAGTAGTATGGGGACTAGCTCCTACAATGAGCAGTTCTTC CASSMGTSSYNEQFF TRBJ2-1 TRBV19 few TRBD2
TGCGCCAGCAGCCAAGATCCGTCTGGAAACACCATATATTTT CASSQDPSGNTIYF TRBJ1-3 TRBV4-3 few NA
TGTGCCAGCAGCTCCTCCGGGACGGACTCCACCATATATTTT CASSSSGTDSTIYF TRBJ1-3 TRBV7-3 few NA
TGTGCCAGCAGTTTAGAGGACAGGGTGGAGGCTCAGCCCCAGCATTTT CASSLEDRVEAQPQHF TRBJ1-5 TRBV12-3/TRBV12-4 few TRBD1
TGTGCCACCCCCCACCGGGGACAGATGTACACTGAAGCTTTCTTT CATPHRGQMYTEAFF TRBJ1-1 TRBV2 NA TRBD1
TGTGCCAGCAGCTTAGTGGGGGGGGAGAGGCCCCAGCATTTT CASSLVGGERPQHF TRBJ1-5 TRBV7-2 NA NA
TGTGCCAGCAGCTTAGCAGGCAACTACTACGAGCAGTACTTC CASSLAGNYYEQYF TRBJ2-7 TRBV7-9 NA NA
TGTGCCAGCAGCCCCCAGCGGGGGGGAACAGATACGCAGTATTTT CASSPQRGGTDTQYF TRBJ2-3 TRBV7-2 few TRBD2
TGCAGCGTGCCCGGTGGGGGCGGGCAGTTCTTC CSVPGGGGQFF TRBJ2-1 TRBV29-1 NA NA
TGTGCCAGCAGCTTAGTCCAGGGACGAGAGACCCAGTACTTC CASSLVQGRETQYF TRBJ2-5 TRBV7-2 NA NA
TGTGCCAGCAGCTTAAGGCCCTACTACGAGCAGTACTTC CASSLRPYYEQYF TRBJ2-7 TRBV7-9 few NA
TGTGCCAGCACCTCCGTCTTCTACAATGAGCAGTTCTTC CASTSVFYNEQFF TRBJ2-1 TRBV3-1 few NA
TGCAGTGCTGCCGGGACGAACACCGGGGAGCTGTTTTTT CSAAGTNTGELFF TRBJ2-2 TRBV20-1 NA NA
TGTGCCAGCAGCCAGGGACTTTCATTCACAGATACGCAGTATTTT CASSQGLSFTDTQYF TRBJ2-3 TRBV7-6 NA NA
TGCAGCGTTGACACAGGGGGCAATTATGGCTACACCTTC CSVDTGGNYGYTF TRBJ1-2 TRBV29-1 few TRBD1
TGCGCCAGCAGCTTGGATTTCTCCACGACGAGCACAGATACGCAGTATTTT CASSLDFSTTSTDTQYF TRBJ2-3 TRBV5-1 NA NA
TGTGCTAGTGGTTTGGGCACAGGGGTCAATGAGCAGTTCTTC CASGLGTGVNEQFF TRBJ2-1 TRBV12-5 few TRBD1
TGTGCCAGCAGTTTAGGTCCCCCTGGCCAGTTGAGCGGGGAGCTGTTTTTT CASSLGPPGQLSGELFF TRBJ2-2 TRBV12-3/TRBV12-4 NA NA
TGCGCCAGCAGCGTGGGGACAGGGCAAGAGACCCAGTACTTC CASSVGTGQETQYF TRBJ2-5 TRBV5-1 once TRBD1
TGTGCCAGCAGTTTATCTTATGGGATGGGGACCCAGTACTTC CASSLSYGMGTQYF TRBJ2-5 TRBV27 NA NA
TGTGCCAGCAGCCCATGGGGGGGGGGCACAGATACGCAGTATTTT CASSPWGGGTDTQYF TRBJ2-3 TRBV7-3 NA TRBD2
TGCAGCGTTGTACCTAGCGGAGTTTACAATGAGCAGTTCTTC CSVVPSGVYNEQFF TRBJ2-1 TRBV29-1 many TRBD2
TGTGCCAGTAGGGACAGTCCCAACACTGAAGCTTTCTTT CASRDSPNTEAFF TRBJ1-1 TRBV19 few NA
TGTGCCAGCAGACCGGACAGGGGACTAGATACGCAGTATTTT CASRPDRGLDTQYF TRBJ2-3 TRBV6-5 NA TRBD1
TGTGCCAGCAGCGTAGCCCCCACTAGCGGGGTGAACACCGGGGAGCTGTTTTTT CASSVAPTSGVNTGELFF TRBJ2-2 TRBV9 many TRBD2
TGCAGTGCTAGACCCGACGGGGAGTGGCGCAACACCATATATTTT CSARPDGEWRNTIYF TRBJ1-3 TRBV20-1 NA NA
TGTGCCAGCAGCTTCTCTACAGCAAATTCACCCCTCCACTTT CASSFSTANSPLHF TRBJ1-6 TRBV7-9 few NA
TGTGCCAGCACCCACCCCCAGGGGGTCTACGAGCAGTACTTC CASTHPQGVYEQYF TRBJ2-7 TRBV6-2/TRBV6-3 NA TRBD1
TGTGCCAGCGAAAGTCCGGACAGGGGTATGAGGGAAGCTTTCTTT CASESPDRGMREAFF TRBJ1-1 TRBV5-6 few TRBD1
TGTGCCAGCAGCGACAGGGTTAATTTTAATGGCTACACCTTC CASSDRVNFNGYTF TRBJ1-2 TRBV7-9 few TRBD1
TGCGCCAGCAGCTTGGCTTACAGGATCCCGAACACCGGGGAGCTGTTTTTT CASSLAYRIPNTGELFF TRBJ2-2 TRBV5-1 many NA
TGTGCCAGCAGCTTAGTCCAGAGGCAAGAGACCCAGTACTTC CASSLVQRQETQYF TRBJ2-5 TRBV7-9 NA NA
TGCAGCGTTGAAGATAAGGCAGGGGGCCACACCGGGGAGCTGTTTTTT CSVEDKAGGHTGELFF TRBJ2-2 TRBV29-1 NA TRBD1